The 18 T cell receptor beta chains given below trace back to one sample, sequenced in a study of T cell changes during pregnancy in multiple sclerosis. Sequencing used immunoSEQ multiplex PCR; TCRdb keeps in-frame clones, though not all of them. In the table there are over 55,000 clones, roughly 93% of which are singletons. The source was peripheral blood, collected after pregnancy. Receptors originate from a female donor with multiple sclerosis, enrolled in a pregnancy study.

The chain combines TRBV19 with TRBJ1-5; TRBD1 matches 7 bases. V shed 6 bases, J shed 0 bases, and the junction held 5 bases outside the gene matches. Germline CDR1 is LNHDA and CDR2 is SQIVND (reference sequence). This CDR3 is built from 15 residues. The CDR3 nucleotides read TGTGCCAGTAGCGGGACAGTACTTAGCAATCAGCCCCAGCATTTT. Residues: CASSGTVLSNQPQHF.

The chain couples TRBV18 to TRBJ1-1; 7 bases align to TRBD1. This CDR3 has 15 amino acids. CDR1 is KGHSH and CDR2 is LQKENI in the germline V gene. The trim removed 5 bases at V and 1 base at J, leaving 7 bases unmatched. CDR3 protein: CASSSLGTANTEAFF. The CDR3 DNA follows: TGTGCCAGCTCATCGCTTGGGACAGCGAACACTGAAGCTTTCTTT.

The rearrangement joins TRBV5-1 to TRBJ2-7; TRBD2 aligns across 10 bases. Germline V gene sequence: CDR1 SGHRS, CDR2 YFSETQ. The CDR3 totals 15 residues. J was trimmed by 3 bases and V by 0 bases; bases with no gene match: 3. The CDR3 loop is CASSLEASGSYEQYF. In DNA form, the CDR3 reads TGCGCCAGCAGCTTGGAAGCTAGCGGGAGCTACGAGCAGTACTTC.

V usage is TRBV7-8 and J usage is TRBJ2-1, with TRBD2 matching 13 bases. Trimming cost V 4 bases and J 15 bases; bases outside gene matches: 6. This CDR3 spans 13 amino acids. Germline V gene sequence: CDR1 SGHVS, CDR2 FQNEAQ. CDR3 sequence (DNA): TGTGCCAGCAGCTCCAAGACTAGCGGGAGGTCGTTCTTC. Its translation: CASSSKTSGRSFF.

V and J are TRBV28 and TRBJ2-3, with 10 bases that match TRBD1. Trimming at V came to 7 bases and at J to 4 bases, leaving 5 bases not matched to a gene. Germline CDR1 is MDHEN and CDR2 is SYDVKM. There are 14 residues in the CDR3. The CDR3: CASTGTGDADTQYF. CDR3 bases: TGTGCCAGCACCGGGACAGGGGACGCAGATACGCAGTATTTT.

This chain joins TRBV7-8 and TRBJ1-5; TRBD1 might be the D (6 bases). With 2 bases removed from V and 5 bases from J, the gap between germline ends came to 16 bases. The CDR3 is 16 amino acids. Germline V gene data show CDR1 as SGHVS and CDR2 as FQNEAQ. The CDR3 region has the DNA TGTGCCAGCAGCTTACCTAAACAGGGAAGCGATCAGCCCCAGCATTTT. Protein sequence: CASSLPKQGSDQPQHF.

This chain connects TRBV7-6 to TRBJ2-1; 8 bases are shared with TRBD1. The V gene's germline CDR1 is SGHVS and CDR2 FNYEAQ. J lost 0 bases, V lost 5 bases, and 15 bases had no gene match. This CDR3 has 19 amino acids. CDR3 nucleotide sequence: TGTGCCAGCAGCACCCCGGGACAGGCCAGTTATAGCTCCTACAATGAGCAGTTCTTC. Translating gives CASSTPGQASYSSYNEQFF.

The CDR3 coding sequence is TGTGCCATCAGCCCGGGACAGGGAAATTATGAGCAGTTCTTC. Translated: CAISPGQGNYEQFF. The chain links TRBV10-3 to TRBJ2-1; 9 nucleotides line up with TRBD1. V lost 6 bases to trimming and J lost 8 bases; unmatched junction nucleotides: 8. CDR1 is ENHRY, CDR2 SYGVKD, per germline. CDR3 size: 14 residues.

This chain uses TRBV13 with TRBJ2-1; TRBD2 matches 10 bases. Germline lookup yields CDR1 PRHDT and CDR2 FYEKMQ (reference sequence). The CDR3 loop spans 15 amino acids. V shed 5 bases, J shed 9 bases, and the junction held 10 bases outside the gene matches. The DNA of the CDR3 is TGTGCCAGCAGCACAAGCGGGAGGGGGGGCGGTGAGCAGTTCTTC. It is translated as CASSTSGRGGGEQFF.

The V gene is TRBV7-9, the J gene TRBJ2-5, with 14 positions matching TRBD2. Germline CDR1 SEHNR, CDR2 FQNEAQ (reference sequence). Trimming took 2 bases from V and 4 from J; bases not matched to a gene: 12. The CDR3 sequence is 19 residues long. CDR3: CASSLLPGTSGSVAETQYF. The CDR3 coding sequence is TGTGCCAGCAGCTTACTCCCCGGGACTAGCGGGAGTGTTGCAGAGACCCAGTACTTC. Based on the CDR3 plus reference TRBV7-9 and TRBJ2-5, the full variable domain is DTGVSQNPRHKITKRGQNVTFRCDPISEHNRLYWYRQTLGQGPEFLTYFQNEAQLEKSRLLSDRFSAERPKGSFSTLEIQRTEQGDSAMYLCASSLLPGTSGSVAETQYFGPGTRLLVL.

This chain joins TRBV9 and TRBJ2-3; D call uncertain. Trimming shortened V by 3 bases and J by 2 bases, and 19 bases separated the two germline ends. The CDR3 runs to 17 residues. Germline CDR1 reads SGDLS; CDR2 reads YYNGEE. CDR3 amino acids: CASSGPTPRENTDTQYF. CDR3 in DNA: TGTGCCAGCAGCGGCCCAACCCCCCGAGAGAACACAGATACGCAGTATTTT.

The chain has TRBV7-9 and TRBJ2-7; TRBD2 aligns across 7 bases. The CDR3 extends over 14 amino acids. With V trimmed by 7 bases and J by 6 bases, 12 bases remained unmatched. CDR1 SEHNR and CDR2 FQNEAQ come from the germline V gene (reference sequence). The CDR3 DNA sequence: TGTGCCAGCACCCTTCGGGGAGGGCCTTCCGAGCAGTACTTC. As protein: CASTLRGGPSEQYF.

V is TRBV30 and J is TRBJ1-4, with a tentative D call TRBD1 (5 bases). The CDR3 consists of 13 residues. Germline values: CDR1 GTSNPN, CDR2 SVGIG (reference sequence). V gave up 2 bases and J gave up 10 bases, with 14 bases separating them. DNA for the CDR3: TGTGCCTGGAGTCAACAGGAGGGAGGAAAACTGTTTTTT. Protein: CAWSQQEGGKLFF.

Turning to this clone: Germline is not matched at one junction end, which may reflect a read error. This chain's CDR3 is CASSLMGRQGAPTF. CDR3 coding DNA: TGTGCCAGCAGCTTAATGGGGAGACAGGGGGCCCCGACTTTT. The chain links TRBV7-3 to TRBJ1-1; 10 positions agree with TRBD1. This CDR3 spans 14 amino acids. From germline, CDR1 is SGHTA and CDR2 FQGTGA.

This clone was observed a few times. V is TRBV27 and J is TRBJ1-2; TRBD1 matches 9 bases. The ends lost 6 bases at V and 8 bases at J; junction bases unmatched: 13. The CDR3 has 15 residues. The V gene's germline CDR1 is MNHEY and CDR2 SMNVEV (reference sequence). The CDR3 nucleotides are TGTGCCAGCAGATCTCTACAGGGGGCAGGGGGGGGCTACACCTTC. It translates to CASRSLQGAGGGYTF.

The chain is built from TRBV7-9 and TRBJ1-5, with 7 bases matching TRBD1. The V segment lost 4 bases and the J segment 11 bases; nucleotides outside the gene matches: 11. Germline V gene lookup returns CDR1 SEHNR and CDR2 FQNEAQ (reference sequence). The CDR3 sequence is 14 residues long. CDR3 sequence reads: CASSSETETGTQHF. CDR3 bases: TGTGCCAGCAGCTCGGAAACAGAGACAGGGACCCAGCATTTT.

CDR3 residues: CASSTYSEGTQYF. For the CDR3, the DNA is TGTGCCAGCAGCACCTACTCGGAGGGGACCCAGTACTTC. V usage is TRBV7-2 and J usage is TRBJ2-5, with D perhaps matching TRBD2 (6 bases). The CDR3 has 13 amino acids. CDR1 is SGHTA and CDR2 is FQGNSA in the germline V gene. V shed 5 bases and J shed 7 bases, with 14 bases lying between them.

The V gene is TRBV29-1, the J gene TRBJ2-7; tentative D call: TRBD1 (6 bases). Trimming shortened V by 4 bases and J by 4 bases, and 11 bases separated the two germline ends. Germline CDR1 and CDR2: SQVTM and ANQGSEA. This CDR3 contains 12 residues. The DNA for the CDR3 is TGCAGCGTTGGGGACACCAGATACGAGCAGTACTTC. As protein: CSVGDTRYEQYF.